The source of this T cell receptor beta chain is a study of neurological immune-mediated disorders. At least ten counts were recorded for this clonotype. Its antigen is unknown. General study results and limits: HTLV-1-associated myelopathy had the most TCR clonal expansion, whereas multiple sclerosis had the least (lower than in healthy controls). The multiple sclerosis repertoire cluster was not associated with any clinical or MRI feature, with the authors stating that larger cohorts are needed.

TCRdb itself ran the 5' RACE reads through MiXCR, one entry per CDR3 protein. The data hold about 84,000 distinct CDR3 sequences, with about 4.5% observed a single time. As for time point: longitudinal time-point 3. Germline CDR1 is DFQATT and CDR2 is SNEGSKA (reference sequence). V lost 4 bases and J 3 bases, leaving 13 bases between the germline ends. This CDR3 has 13 residues. The TCR sequence derives from an older woman with multiple sclerosis. Sequenced: PBMCs. This chain connects TRBV20-1 to TRBJ2-7; D not resolved. The CDR3 is CSAIFGQNYEQYF. The CDR3 nucleotides are TGCAGTGCTATTTTTGGGCAGAACTACGAGCAGTACTTC.